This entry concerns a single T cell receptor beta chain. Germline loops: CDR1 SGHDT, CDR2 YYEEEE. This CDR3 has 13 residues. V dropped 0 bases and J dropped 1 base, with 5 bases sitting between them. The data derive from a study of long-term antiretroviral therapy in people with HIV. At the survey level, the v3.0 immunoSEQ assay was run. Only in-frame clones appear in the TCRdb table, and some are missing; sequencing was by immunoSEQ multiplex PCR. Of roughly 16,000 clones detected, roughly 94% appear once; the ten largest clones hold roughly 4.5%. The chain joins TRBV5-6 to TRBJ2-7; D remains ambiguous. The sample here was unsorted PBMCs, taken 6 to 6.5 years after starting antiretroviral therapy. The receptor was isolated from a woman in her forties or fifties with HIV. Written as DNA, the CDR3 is TGTGCCAGCAGCTTGGCCGTATCCTACGAGCAGTACTTC. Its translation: CASSLAVSYEQYF.